This T cell receptor beta chain emerged from a study of CD4 and CD8 cells across lung adenocarcinoma regions. Germline loops: CDR1 MGHDK, CDR2 SYGVNS. The CDR3 totals 16 residues. The patients had localized lung adenocarcinoma, a non-small cell subtype. Via MiXCR, TCRdb re-called the PCR reads, giving one row per CDR3 protein. The top ten hold around 15% of the sample, which has just over 4,000 distinct CDR3 sequences, 60% to 65% seen once. The source of this sequence is a male donor with lung adenocarcinoma. The CD4 and CD8 labels of this study may be unreliable. V usage is TRBV25-1 and J usage is TRBJ2-3, with 8 bases aligning to TRBD1. Judging by the DNA end, TRBJ2-7 fits better; the J call may be wrong. The sequencing sample was made of CD4+ T cells from the center of a lung tumor. Written as DNA, the CDR3 is TGTGCCAGCAGGGCGGCAGGGGGCCGGGCCCAAGAGACGCAGTACTTC. It codes for CASRAAGGRAQETQYF.